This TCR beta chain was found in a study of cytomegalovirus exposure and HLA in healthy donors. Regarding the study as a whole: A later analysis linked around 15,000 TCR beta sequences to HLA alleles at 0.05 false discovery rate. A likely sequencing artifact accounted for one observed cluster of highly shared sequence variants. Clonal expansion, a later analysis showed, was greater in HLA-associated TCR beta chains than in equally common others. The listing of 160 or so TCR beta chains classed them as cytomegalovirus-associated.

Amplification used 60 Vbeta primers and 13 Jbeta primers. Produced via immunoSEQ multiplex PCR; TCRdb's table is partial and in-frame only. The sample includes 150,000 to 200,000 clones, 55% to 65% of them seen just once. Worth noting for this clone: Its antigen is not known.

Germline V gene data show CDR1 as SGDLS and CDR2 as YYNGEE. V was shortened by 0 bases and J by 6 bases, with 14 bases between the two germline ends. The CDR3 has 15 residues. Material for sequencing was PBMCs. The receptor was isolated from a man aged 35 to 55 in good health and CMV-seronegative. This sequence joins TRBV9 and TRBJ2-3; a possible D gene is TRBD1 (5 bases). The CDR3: CASSVGDRPQDTQYF. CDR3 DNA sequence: TGTGCCAGCAGCGTAGGAGACAGACCCCAGGATACGCAGTATTTT.